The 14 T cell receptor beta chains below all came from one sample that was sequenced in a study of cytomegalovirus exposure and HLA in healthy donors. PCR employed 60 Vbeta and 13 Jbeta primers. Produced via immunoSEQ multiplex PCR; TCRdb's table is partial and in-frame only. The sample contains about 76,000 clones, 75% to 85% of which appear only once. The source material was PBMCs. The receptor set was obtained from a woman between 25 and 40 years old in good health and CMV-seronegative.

For the CDR3, the DNA is TGTGCCAGCAGCTTGGGACAGCGAAGCAATGAGCAGTTCTTC. Its translation: CASSLGQRSNEQFF. This chain connects TRBV5-5 to TRBJ2-1; the D gene is possibly TRBD1 (5 bases). The CDR3 spans 14 residues. Germline V lookup: CDR1 SGHKS, CDR2 YYEKEE (reference sequence). Trimming shortened V by 0 bases and J by 6 bases, and 10 bases separated the two germline ends.

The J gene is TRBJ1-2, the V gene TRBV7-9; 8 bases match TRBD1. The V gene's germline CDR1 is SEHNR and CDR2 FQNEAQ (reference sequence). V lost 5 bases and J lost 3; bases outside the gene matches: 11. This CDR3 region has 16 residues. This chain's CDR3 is CASSATWTGWDYGYTF. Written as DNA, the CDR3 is TGTGCCAGCAGCGCTACCTGGACAGGGTGGGACTATGGCTACACCTTC.

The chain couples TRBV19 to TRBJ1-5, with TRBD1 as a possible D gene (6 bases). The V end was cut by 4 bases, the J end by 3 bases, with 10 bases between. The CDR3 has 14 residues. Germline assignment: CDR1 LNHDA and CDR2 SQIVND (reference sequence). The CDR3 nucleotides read TGTGCCAGTAGTACACAGGGAGCCAATCAGCCCCAGCATTTT. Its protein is CASSTQGANQPQHF.

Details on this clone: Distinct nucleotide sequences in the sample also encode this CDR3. The CDR3 DNA is TGTGCCATCAGTCTCGTAAGAGGCGAGCAGTACTTC. Translating it yields CAISLVRGEQYF. The V and J genes are TRBV10-3 and TRBJ2-7; D remains unclear. Deletions cut 5 bases from V and 6 bases from J, with 11 bases between. This CDR3 region has 12 residues. CDR1 and CDR2 from the germline V gene are ENHRY and SYGVKD.

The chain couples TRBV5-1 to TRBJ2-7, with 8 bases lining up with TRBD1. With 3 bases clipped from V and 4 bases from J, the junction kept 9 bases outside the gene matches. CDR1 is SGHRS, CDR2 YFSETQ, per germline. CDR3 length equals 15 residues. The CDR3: CASSSFPQGAYEQYF. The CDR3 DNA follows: TGCGCCAGCAGCTCGTTTCCCCAGGGGGCGTACGAGCAGTACTTC.

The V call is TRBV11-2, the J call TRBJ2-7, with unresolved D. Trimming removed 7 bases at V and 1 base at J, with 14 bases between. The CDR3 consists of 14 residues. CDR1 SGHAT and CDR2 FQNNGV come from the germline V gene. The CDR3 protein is CASNHYRVSYEQYF. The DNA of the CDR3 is TGTGCCAGCAACCACTATCGCGTGTCCTACGAGCAGTACTTC. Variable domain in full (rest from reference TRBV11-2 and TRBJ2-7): EAGVAQSPRYKIIEKRQSVAFWCNPISGHATLYWYQQILGQGPKLLIQFQNNGVVDDSQLPKDRFSAERLKGVDSTLKIQPAKLEDSAVYLCASNHYRVSYEQYFGPGTRLTVT.

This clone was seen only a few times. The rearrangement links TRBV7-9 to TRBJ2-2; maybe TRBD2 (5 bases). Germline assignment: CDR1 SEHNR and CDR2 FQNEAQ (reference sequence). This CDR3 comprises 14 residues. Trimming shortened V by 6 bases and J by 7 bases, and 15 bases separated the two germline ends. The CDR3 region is CASRLVEGSGELFF. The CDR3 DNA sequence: TGTGCCAGCAGGCTAGTCGAGGGCAGCGGGGAGCTGTTTTTT.

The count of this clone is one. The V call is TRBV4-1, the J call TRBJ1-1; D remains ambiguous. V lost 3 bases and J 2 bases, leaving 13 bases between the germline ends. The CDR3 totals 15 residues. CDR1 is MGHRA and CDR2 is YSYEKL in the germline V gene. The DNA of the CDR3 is TGCGCCAGCAGCCAGGGTGACATACGAAACACTGAAGCTTTCTTT. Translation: CASSQGDIRNTEAFF.

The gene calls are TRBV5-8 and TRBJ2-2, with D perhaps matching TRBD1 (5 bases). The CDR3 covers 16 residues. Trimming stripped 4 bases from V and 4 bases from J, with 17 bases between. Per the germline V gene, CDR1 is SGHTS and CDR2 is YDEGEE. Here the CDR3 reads CASSRSRVWGTGELFF. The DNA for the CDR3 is TGTGCCAGCAGCCGATCCAGGGTCTGGGGCACCGGGGAGCTGTTTTTT. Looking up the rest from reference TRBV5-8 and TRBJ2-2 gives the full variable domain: EAGVTQSPTHLIKTRGQQATLRCSPISGHTSVYWYQQALGLGLQFLLWYDEGEERNRGNFPPRFSGRQFPNYSSELNVNALELEDSALYLCASSRSRVWGTGELFFGEGSRLTVL.

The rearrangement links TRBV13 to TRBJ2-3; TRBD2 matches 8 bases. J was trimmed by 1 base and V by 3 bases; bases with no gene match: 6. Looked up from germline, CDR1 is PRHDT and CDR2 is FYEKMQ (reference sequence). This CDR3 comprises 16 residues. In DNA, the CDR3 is TGTGCCAGCAGCTTTAACGGGAGGGCCGGCACAGATACGCAGTATTTT. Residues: CASSFNGRAGTDTQYF.

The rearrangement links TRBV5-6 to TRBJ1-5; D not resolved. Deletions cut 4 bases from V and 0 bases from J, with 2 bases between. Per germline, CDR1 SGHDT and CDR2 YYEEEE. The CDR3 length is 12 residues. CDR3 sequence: CASSHSNQPQHF. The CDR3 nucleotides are TGTGCCAGCAGCCATAGCAATCAGCCCCAGCATTTT.

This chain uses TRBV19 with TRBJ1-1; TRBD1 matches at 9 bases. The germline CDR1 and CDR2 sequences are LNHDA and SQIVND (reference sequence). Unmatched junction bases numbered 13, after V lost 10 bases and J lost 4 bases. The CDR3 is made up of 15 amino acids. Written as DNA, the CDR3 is TGTGCCATTAGAGCGGGGACAGGGAGGCTCACTGAAGCTTTCTTT. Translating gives CAIRAGTGRLTEAFF.

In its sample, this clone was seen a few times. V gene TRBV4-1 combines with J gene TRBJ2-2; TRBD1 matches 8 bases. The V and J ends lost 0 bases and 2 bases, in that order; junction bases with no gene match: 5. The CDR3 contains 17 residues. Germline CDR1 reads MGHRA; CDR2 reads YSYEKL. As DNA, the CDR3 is TGCGCCAGCAGCCAAGATGCGCAGGGGGCAAACACCGGGGAGCTGTTTTTT. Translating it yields CASSQDAQGANTGELFF.

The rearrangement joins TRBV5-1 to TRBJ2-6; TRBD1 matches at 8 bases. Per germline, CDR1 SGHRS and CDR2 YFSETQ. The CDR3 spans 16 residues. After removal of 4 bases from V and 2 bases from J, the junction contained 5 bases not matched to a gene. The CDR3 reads CASSPPRGPGANVLTF. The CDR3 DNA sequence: TGCGCCAGCAGCCCACCCAGGGGGCCTGGGGCCAACGTCCTGACTTTC.